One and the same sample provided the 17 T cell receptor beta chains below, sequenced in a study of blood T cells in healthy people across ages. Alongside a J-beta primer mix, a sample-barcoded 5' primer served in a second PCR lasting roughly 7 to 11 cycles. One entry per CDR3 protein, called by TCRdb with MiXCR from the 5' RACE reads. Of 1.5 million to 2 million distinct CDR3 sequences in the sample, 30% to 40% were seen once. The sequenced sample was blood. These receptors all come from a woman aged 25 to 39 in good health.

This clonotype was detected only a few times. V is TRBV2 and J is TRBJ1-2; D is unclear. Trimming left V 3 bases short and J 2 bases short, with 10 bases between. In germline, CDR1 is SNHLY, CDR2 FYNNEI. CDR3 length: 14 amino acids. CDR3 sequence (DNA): TGTGCCAGCAGTGATTCAGTAGTCAACTATGGCTACACCTTC. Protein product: CASSDSVVNYGYTF.

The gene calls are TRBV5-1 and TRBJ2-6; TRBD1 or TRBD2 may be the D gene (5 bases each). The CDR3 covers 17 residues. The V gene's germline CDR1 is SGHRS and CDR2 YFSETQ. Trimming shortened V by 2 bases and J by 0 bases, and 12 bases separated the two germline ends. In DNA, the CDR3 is TGCGCCAGCAGCTTCCGGGACGGGGACTCTGGGGCCAACGTCCTGACTTTC. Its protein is CASSFRDGDSGANVLTF.

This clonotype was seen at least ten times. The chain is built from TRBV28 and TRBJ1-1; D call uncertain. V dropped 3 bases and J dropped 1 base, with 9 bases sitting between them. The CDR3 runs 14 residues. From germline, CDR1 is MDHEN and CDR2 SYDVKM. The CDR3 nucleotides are TGTGCCAGCAGTTTTACAGAGAAGAACACTGAAGCTTTCTTT. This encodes CASSFTEKNTEAFF.

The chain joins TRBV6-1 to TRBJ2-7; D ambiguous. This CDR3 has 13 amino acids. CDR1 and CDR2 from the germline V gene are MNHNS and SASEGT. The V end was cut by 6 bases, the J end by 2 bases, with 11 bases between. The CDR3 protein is CASREPPAYEQYF. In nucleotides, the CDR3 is TGTGCCAGCAGGGAACCGCCGGCCTACGAGCAGTACTTC.

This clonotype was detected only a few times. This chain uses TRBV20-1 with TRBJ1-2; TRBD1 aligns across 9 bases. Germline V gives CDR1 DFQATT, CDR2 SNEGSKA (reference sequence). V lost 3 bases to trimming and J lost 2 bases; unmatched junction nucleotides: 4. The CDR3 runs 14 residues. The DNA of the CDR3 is TGCAGTGCTAGGGGGACAGGGAGGAACTATGGCTACACCTTC. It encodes CSARGTGRNYGYTF.

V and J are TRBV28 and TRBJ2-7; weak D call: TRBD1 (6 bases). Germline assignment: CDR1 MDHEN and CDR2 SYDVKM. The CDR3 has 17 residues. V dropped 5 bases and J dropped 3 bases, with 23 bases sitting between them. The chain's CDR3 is CASSPISLGTTSYEQYF. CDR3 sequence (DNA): TGTGCCAGCAGTCCCATCTCGCTAGGGACAACAAGCTACGAGCAGTACTTC.

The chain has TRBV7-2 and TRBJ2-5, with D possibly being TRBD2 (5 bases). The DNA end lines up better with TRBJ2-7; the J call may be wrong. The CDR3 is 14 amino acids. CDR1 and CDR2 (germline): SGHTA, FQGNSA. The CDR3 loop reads CASSPGRPGNEQYF. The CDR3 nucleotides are TGTGCCAGCAGCCCCGGCCGCCCGGGGAACGAGCAGTACTTC.

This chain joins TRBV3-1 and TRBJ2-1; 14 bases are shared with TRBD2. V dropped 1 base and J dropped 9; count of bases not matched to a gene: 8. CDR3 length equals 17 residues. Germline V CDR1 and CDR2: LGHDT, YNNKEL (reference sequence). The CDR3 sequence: CASSQGSGTSGSSEQFF. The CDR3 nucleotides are TGTGCCAGCAGCCAAGGCTCCGGGACTAGCGGGAGTAGTGAGCAGTTCTTC.

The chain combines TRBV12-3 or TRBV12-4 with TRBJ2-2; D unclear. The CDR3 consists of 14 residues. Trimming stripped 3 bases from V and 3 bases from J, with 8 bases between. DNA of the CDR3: TGTGCCAGCAGTTTTAAAAGGGACACCGGGGAGCTGTTTTTT. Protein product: CASSFKRDTGELFF.

As DNA, the CDR3 is TGTGCCAGCAGTGAAATGAGCCTAGCACAAGCCTACGAGCAGTACTTC. This sequence encodes CASSEMSLAQAYEQYF. This chain joins TRBV2 and TRBJ2-7; tentative D call: TRBD2 (5 bases). V was trimmed by 2 bases and J by 2 bases, leaving 16 bases between them. Germline V lookup: CDR1 SNHLY, CDR2 FYNNEI. The CDR3 is 16 residues long.

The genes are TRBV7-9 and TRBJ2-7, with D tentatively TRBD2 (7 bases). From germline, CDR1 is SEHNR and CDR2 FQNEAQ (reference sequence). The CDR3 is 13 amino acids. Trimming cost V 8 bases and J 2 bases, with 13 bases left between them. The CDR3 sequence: CASGGGHPYEQYF. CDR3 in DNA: TGTGCCAGCGGGGGGGGACATCCCTACGAGCAGTACTTC.

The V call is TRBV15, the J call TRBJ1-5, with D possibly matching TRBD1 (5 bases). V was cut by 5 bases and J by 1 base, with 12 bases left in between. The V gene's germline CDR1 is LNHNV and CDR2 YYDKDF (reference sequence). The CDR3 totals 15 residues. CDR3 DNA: TGTGCCACCAGCTCTCGGACACCAAGCAATCAGCCCCAGCATTTT. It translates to CATSSRTPSNQPQHF.

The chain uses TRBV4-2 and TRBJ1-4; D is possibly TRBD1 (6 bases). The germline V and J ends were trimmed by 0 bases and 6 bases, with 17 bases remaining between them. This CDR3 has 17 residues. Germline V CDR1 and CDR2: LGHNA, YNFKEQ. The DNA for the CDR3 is TGTGCCAGCAGCCAAGAAAGAAGGTCAGGGGTAGATGAAAAACTGTTTTTT. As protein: CASSQERRSGVDEKLFF.

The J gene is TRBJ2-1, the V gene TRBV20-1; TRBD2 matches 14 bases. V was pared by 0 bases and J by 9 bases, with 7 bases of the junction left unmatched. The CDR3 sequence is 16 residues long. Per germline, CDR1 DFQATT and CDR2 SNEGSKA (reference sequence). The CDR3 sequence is CSARDGTSGRWVEQFF. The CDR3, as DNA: TGCAGTGCTAGAGATGGGACTAGCGGGAGATGGGTTGAGCAGTTCTTC.

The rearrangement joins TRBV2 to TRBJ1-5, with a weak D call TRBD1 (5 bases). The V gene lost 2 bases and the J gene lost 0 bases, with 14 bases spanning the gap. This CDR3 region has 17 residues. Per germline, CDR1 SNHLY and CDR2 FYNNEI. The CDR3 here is CASSENDRGYSNQPQHF. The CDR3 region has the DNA TGTGCCAGCAGTGAAAATGATAGGGGTTATAGCAATCAGCCCCAGCATTTT.

CDR3 nucleotide sequence: TGCGCCAGCAGCCCTGGACAGGCCATTGGGGGAGACAAAAACATTCAGTACTTC. Residues: CASSPGQAIGGDKNIQYF. This sequence joins TRBV4-1 and TRBJ2-4; 7 bases are a match to TRBD1. Germline CDR1 is MGHRA and CDR2 is YSYEKL. There are 18 residues in the CDR3. V shed 4 bases and J 3 bases; nucleotides not matched to a gene: 15.

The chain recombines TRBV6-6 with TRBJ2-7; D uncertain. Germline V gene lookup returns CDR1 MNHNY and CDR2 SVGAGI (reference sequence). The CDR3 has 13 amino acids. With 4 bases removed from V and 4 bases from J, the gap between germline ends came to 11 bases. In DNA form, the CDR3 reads TGTGCCAGCAGTTCTTCCCTTCGGTACGAGCAGTACTTC. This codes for CASSSSLRYEQYF.